This T cell receptor beta chain was captured by sequencing in a study of cytomegalovirus exposure and HLA in healthy donors. Trimming removed 5 bases at V and 3 bases at J, with 7 bases between. Germline assignment: CDR1 GTSNPN and CDR2 SVGIG (reference sequence). The CDR3 length is 11 residues. The PCR had 60 Vbeta and 13 Jbeta primers. TCRdb keeps only in-frame clones here, not all; method: immunoSEQ multiplex PCR. The sample carries around 200,000 clones, around four fifths recorded once. Sequencing was carried out using PBMCs. The TCR comes from a man aged 45 to 65 in good health and CMV-seronegative. The gene calls are TRBV30 and TRBJ1-2; D gene uncertain. CDR3 DNA: TGTGCCTGGCAGGAAGACTATGGCTACACCTTC. It translates to CAWQEDYGYTF.